A selection of T cell receptor beta chains follows, all from one sample in a study of blood T cell repertoires in COVID-19. The repertoire was sequenced with immunoSEQ multiplex PCR; TCRdb's copy has only in-frame clones and lacks some. The table has over 250,000 clones, 83% seen once. Material for sequencing was peripheral blood. These receptors were obtained from a woman aged 50 to 60 who had recovered from COVID-19. CDR3s include the opening cysteine and the closing phenylalanine or tryptophan. D genes are given only for firm matches. Only part of the rows carry a size: once, few, many, or a class if the clone is expanded.

d_call: TRBD2
clone_size: NA
cdr3_length: 15
v_call: TRBV9
j_call: TRBJ2-1
cdr3_aa: CASSAGGSGGNEQFF
cdr3_nt: TGTGCCAGCAGCGCGGGAGGATCTGGTGGCAATGAGCAGTTCTTC

d_call: TRBD1
clone_size: NA
cdr3_length: 13
v_call: TRBV4-2
j_call: TRBJ2-7
cdr3_aa: CASSQGDRYKQYF
cdr3_nt: TGTGCCAGCAGCCAAGGGGACAGGTACAAGCAGTACTTC

d_call: NA
clone_size: NA
cdr3_length: 16
v_call: TRBV4-1
j_call: TRBJ2-4
cdr3_aa: CASSQDQMVAKNIQYF
cdr3_nt: TGCGCCAGCAGCCAAGATCAGATGGTAGCCAAAAACATTCAGTACTTC

d_call: NA
clone_size: NA
cdr3_length: 15
v_call: TRBV28
j_call: TRBJ2-5
cdr3_aa: CASREPQGIQETQYF
cdr3_nt: TGTGCCAGCCGAGAACCCCAGGGAATACAAGAGACCCAGTACTTC

d_call: TRBD1
clone_size: NA
cdr3_length: 16
v_call: TRBV7-8
j_call: TRBJ2-3
cdr3_aa: CASSAYRTGHTDTQYF
cdr3_nt: TGTGCCAGCAGCGCATATCGGACAGGGCACACAGATACGCAGTATTTT

d_call: TRBD1
clone_size: NA
cdr3_length: 15
v_call: TRBV5-4
j_call: TRBJ1-5
cdr3_aa: CASSLGTGSNQPQHF
cdr3_nt: TGTGCCAGCAGCCTAGGGACAGGGTCTAATCAGCCCCAGCATTTT

d_call: TRBD1
clone_size: NA
cdr3_length: 13
v_call: TRBV27
j_call: TRBJ2-7
cdr3_aa: CASSSITGDEQYF
cdr3_nt: TGTGCCAGCAGTTCGATCACAGGGGACGAGCAGTACTTC

d_call: TRBD2
clone_size: NA
cdr3_length: 14
v_call: TRBV6-5
j_call: TRBJ2-5
cdr3_aa: CASSLTSGTYGQYF
cdr3_nt: TGTGCCAGCAGCCTGACTAGCGGCACCTACGGGCAGTACTTC

d_call: NA
clone_size: NA
cdr3_length: 13
v_call: TRBV19
j_call: TRBJ2-4
cdr3_aa: CASSWERRDIQYF
cdr3_nt: TGTGCCAGTAGCTGGGAGAGGCGGGACATTCAGTACTTC

d_call: NA
clone_size: NA
cdr3_length: 13
v_call: TRBV28
j_call: TRBJ2-2
cdr3_aa: CAVPDTNTGELFF
cdr3_nt: TGTGCCGTGCCCGACACTAACACCGGGGAGCTGTTTTTT

d_call: NA
clone_size: once
cdr3_length: 14
v_call: TRBV11-2
j_call: TRBJ2-5
cdr3_aa: CASSLLRNQETQYF
cdr3_nt: TGTGCCAGCAGCTTACTCAGGAACCAAGAGACCCAGTACTTC